The 12 T cell receptor beta chains reported below all come from one sample, sequenced in a study of blood T cells in healthy people across ages. Primers used in a second PCR of roughly 6 to 11 cycles were a sample-barcoded 5' primer and a J-beta primer mix. TCRdb fed the 5' RACE reads into MiXCR, producing one record per CDR3 protein. The sample records 1.5 million to 2 million distinct CDR3 sequences, approximately 28% being singletons. Sequencing used blood. These receptor sequences come from a woman younger than 45 in good health.

The chain joins TRBV10-3 to TRBJ1-2; no reliable D call. Germline lookup yields CDR1 ENHRY and CDR2 SYGVKD. V was pared by 6 bases and J by 2 bases, with 10 bases between. The CDR3 is made up of 13 amino acids. CDR3 in DNA: TGTGCCATCAGCACGGATTCCAACTATGGCTACACCTTC. Translated, it gives CAISTDSNYGYTF.

This chain links TRBV5-1 with TRBJ1-4; D uncertain. Germline CDR1 reads SGHRS; CDR2 reads YFSETQ. The length of the CDR3 is 16 residues. Trimming left V 1 base short and J 0 bases short, with 10 bases between. This CDR3 reads CASSLLSQATNEKLFF. Written as DNA, the CDR3 is TGCGCCAGCAGCTTGTTATCCCAGGCAACTAATGAAAAACTGTTTTTT.

V gene TRBV4-1 combines with J gene TRBJ1-2; D is perhaps TRBD1 (5 bases). This CDR3 contains 15 residues. From germline, CDR1 is MGHRA and CDR2 YSYEKL. V was pared by 1 base and J by 4 bases, with 13 bases between. CDR3 sequence: CASSQGEGRAYGYTF. CDR3 coding DNA: TGCGCCAGCAGCCAAGGGGAGGGACGTGCCTATGGCTACACCTTC.

This clonotype appeared many times. This sequence joins TRBV7-2 and TRBJ2-5; 7 bases are shared with TRBD2. V gave up 5 bases and J gave up 1 base; unmatched junction bases: 1. Germline assignment: CDR1 SGHTA and CDR2 FQGNSA. The CDR3 has 13 residues. The CDR3 sequence: CASSPSGQETQYF. The CDR3 bases are TGTGCCAGCAGCCCTAGCGGCCAAGAGACCCAGTACTTC.

The chain links TRBV12-3 or TRBV12-4 to TRBJ1-4; weak D call: TRBD1 (5 bases). CDR3 size: 13 residues. Trimming stripped 7 bases from V and 10 bases from J, with 16 bases between. CDR3 in amino acids: CASNIETGGKLFF. CDR3 in DNA: TGTGCCAGCAATATTGAGACCGGGGGAAAACTGTTTTTT.

Ten or more counts support this clonotype. The genes are TRBV5-1 and TRBJ2-7; TRBD1 matches 8 bases. Germline trimming cut 0 bases from V and 4 bases from J; bases unmatched to any gene: 9. Per the germline V gene, CDR1 is SGHRS and CDR2 is YFSETQ. This CDR3 has 16 residues. The CDR3 spells CASSLEIGQGRYEQYF. DNA for the CDR3: TGCGCCAGCAGCTTGGAGATCGGACAGGGAAGGTACGAGCAGTACTTC.

A note on this clonotype: One base away lies a much larger clone, so this may be a sequencing read error. The chain links TRBV6-2 or TRBV6-3 to TRBJ1-2; D not resolved. Per the germline V gene, CDR1 is MNHEY and CDR2 is SVGEGT. CDR3 length: 13 residues. This CDR3 is CASSTGLKYGHTF. CDR3 DNA sequence: TGTGCCAGCAGTACTGGACTGAAGTATGGCCACACCTTC.

A few counts support this clonotype. The chain employs TRBV19 and TRBJ2-3; D may correspond to TRBD1 or TRBD2 (5 bases each). Trimming pared 0 bases from V and 4 bases from J, leaving 17 bases between. This CDR3 spans 17 amino acids. Germline V gene sequence: CDR1 LNHDA, CDR2 SQIVND (reference sequence). The CDR3 DNA sequence: TGTGCCAGTAGTATAGATCGTGGGGGTGATCGCCCAGATACGCAGTATTTT. This translates into CASSIDRGGDRPDTQYF.

This clonotype turned up a few times. This sequence joins TRBV10-2 and TRBJ2-2; 7 positions match TRBD2. Germline lookup yields CDR1 WSHSY and CDR2 SAAADI. Trimming removed 0 bases from V and 0 bases from J; junction bases left unmatched: 10. This CDR3 comprises 19 residues. CDR3 protein: CASSESGWLAVANTGELFF. CDR3 sequence (DNA): TGCGCCAGCAGTGAGTCGGGGTGGCTAGCGGTAGCGAACACCGGGGAGCTGTTTTTT.

This clonotype was counted many times. The chain is built from TRBV20-1 and TRBJ2-7; no definite D call. Germline loops: CDR1 DFQATT, CDR2 SNEGSKA (reference sequence). The CDR3 is 15 residues long. V was clipped by 0 bases and J by 2 bases, with 14 bases between them. CDR3 DNA: TGCAGTGCTAGAGATCTGGGGAAACCCCCCTACGAGCAGTACTTC. It specifies CSARDLGKPPYEQYF.

This clonotype has just a few counts. The rearrangement links TRBV20-1 to TRBJ2-3; D uncertain. The CDR3 runs to 14 residues. Germline CDR1 reads DFQATT; CDR2 reads SNEGSKA (reference sequence). V shed 3 bases and J shed 6 bases, with 16 bases lying between them. The DNA for the CDR3 is TGCAGTGCTAGTGGTGGAACAGAACTGGATACGCAGTATTTT. Residues: CSASGGTELDTQYF.

This clonotype showed up just a few times. One junction end disagrees with the germline gene, perhaps due to a read error. This chain connects TRBV7-2 to TRBJ1-2; 8 nucleotides match TRBD1. The V gene's germline CDR1 is SGHTA and CDR2 FQGNSA. The length of the CDR3 is 13 residues. CDR3 in amino acids: CSSSTDRVYGYTF. The CDR3 coding sequence is TGTTCCAGCTCCACGGACAGGGTCTATGGCTACACCTTC.